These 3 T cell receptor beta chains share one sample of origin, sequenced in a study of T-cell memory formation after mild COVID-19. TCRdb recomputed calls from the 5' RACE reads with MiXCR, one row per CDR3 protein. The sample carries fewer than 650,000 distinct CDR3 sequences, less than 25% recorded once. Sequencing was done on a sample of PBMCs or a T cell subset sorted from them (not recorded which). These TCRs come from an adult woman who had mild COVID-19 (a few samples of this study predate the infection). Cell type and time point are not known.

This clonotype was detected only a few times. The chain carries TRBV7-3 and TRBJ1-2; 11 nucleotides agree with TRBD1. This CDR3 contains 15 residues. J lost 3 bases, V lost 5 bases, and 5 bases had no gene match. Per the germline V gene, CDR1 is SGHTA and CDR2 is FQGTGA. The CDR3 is CASSPGQGAYYGYTF. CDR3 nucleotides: TGTGCCAGCAGCCCTGGACAGGGGGCCTACTATGGCTACACCTTC. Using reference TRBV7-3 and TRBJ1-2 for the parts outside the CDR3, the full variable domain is GAGVSQTPSNKVTEKGKYVELRCDPISGHTALYWYRQSLGQGPEFLIYFQGTGAADDSGLPNDRFFAVRPEGSVSTLKIQRTERGDSAVYLCASSPGQGAYYGYTFGSGTRLTVV.

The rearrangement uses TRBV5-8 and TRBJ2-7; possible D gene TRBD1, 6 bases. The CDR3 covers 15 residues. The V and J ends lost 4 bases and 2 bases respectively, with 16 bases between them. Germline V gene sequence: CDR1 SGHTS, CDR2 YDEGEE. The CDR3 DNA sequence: TGTGCCAGCAGCCAGGGGAGAAGGACAACCTACGAGCAGTACTTC. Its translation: CASSQGRRTTYEQYF.

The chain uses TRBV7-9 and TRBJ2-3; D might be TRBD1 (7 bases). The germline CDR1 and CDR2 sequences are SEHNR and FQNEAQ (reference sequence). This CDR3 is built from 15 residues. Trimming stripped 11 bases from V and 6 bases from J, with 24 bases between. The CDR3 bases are TGTGCCGCCGCGCAGGGGGGCCGCAGGTCGGATACGCAGTATTTT. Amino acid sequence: CAAAQGGRRSDTQYF. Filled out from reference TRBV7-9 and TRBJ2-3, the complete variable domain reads DTGVSQNPRHKITKRGQNVTFRCDPISEHNRLYWYRQTLGQGPEFLTYFQNEAQLEKSRLLSDRFSAERPKGSFSTLEIQRTEQGDSAMYLCAAAQGGRRSDTQYFGPGTRLTVL.